This T cell receptor beta chain was found in a study of OX40 agonist ivuxolimab in advanced cancers. Germline V gene data show CDR1 as SGHAT and CDR2 as FQDESV (reference sequence). V was pared by 3 bases and J by 3 bases, with 7 bases of the junction left unmatched. This CDR3 region has 16 residues. Using immunoSEQ multiplex PCR, the repertoire was profiled, and TCRdb retains in-frame clones only, with some absent. Of approximately 62,000 clones in the sample, 88% are singletons; the top ten hold approximately 5.4%. This chain connects TRBV11-1 to TRBJ2-7; 11 bases are shared with TRBD1. The source material was CD4+ or CD8+ T cells sorted from blood, sampled in a trial of the OX40 agonist ivuxolimab. This TCR was sampled from an adult with an advanced solid tumor such as melanoma, head and neck, liver or kidney cancer. CDR3 sequence reads: CASSLTGTGGYYEQYF. CDR3 DNA: TGTGCCAGCAGCTTGACCGGGACAGGGGGGTACTACGAGCAGTACTTC.